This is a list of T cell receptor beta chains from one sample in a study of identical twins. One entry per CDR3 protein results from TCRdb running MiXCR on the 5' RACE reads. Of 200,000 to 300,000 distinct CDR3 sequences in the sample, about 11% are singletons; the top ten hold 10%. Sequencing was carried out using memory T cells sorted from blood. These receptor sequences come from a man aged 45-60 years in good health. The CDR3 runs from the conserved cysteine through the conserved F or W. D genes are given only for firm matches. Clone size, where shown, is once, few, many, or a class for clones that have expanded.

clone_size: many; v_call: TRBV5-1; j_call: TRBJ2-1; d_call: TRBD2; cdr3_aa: CASSLVGLAGGPYNEQFF; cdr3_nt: TGCGCCAGCAGCTTGGTTGGACTAGCGGGAGGCCCATACAATGAGCAGTTCTTC
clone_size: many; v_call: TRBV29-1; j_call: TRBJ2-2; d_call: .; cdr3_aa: CSVALSNTGELFF; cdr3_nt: TGCAGCGTTGCGCTCTCCAACACCGGGGAGCTGTTTTTT
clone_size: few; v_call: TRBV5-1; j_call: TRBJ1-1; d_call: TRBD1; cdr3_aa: CASSFSSGGTEAFF; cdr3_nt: TGCGCCAGCAGCTTTTCTTCAGGGGGCACTGAAGCTTTCTTT
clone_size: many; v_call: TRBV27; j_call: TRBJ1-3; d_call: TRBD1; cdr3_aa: CASSRTGGNTIYF; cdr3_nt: TGTGCCAGCAGCCGGACAGGGGGAAACACCATATATTTT
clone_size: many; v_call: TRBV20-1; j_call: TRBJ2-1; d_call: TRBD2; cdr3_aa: CSAGSAGRYNEQFF; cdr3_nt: TGCAGTGCGGGTTCAGCGGGACGCTACAATGAGCAGTTCTTC
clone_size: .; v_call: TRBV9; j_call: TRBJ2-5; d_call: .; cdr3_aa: CASSVEGAFGETQYF; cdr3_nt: TGTGCCAGCAGCGTAGAAGGGGCGTTCGGGGAGACCCAGTACTTC
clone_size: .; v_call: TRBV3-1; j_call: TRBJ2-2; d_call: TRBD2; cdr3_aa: CASTPLGAGFNTGELFF; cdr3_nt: TGTGCCAGCACCCCTTTAGGAGCGGGGTTTAACACCGGGGAGCTGTTTTTT
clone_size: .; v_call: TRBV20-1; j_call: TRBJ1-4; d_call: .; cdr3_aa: CSASNRDNEKLFF; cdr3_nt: TGCAGTGCTAGCAACAGGGACAATGAAAAACTGTTTTTT
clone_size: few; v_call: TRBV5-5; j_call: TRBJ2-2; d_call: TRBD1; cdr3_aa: CASSFLPTGANTGELFF; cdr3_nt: TGTGCCAGCAGCTTCCTCCCGACAGGGGCCAACACCGGGGAGCTGTTTTTT
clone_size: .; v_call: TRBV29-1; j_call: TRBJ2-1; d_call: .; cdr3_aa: CSVKPGYNEQFF; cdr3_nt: TGCAGCGTTAAACCGGGGTACAATGAGCAGTTCTTC
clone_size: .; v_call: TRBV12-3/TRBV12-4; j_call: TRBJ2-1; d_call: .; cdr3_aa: CASSHPGTASPGSSYNEQFF; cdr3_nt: TGTGCCAGCAGTCATCCGGGGACAGCCTCCCCCGGGAGCTCCTACAATGAGCAGTTCTTC
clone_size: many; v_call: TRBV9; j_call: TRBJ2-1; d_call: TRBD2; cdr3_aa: CASSVGLAEYNEQFF; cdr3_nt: TGTGCCAGCAGCGTAGGACTAGCAGAGTACAATGAGCAGTTCTTC
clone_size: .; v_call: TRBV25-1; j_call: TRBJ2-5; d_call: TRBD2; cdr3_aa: CASSDGPQGAGSQETQYF; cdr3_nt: TGTGCCAGCAGTGATGGGCCGCAGGGAGCGGGGTCCCAAGAGACCCAGTACTTC
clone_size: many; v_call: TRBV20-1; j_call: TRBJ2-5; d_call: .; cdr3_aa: CSASQGAETQYF; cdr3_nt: TGCAGTGCTAGCCAGGGCGCAGAGACCCAGTACTTC
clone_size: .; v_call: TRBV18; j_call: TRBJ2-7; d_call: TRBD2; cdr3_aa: CASSAIAGAMTYEQYF; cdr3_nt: TGTGCCAGCTCAGCTATAGCGGGGGCCATGACCTACGAGCAGTACTTC
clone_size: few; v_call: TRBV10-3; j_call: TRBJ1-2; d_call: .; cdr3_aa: CAISGDTFYGYTF; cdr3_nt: TGTGCCATCAGTGGGGACACCTTCTATGGCTACACCTTC
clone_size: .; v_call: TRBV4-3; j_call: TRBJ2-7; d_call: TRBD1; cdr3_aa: CASSQDRTGQTYEQYF; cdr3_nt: TGCGCCAGCAGCCAAGACCGGACAGGGCAAACCTACGAGCAGTACTTC
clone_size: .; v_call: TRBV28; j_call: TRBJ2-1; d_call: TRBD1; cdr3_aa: CASSLVGTGLGNEQFF; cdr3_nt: TGTGCCAGCAGTCTCGTGGGGACAGGGTTGGGGAATGAGCAGTTCTTC
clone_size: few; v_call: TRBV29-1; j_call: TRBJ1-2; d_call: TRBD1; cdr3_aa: CSVLDRSYGYTF; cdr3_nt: TGCAGCGTTTTGGACAGGTCCTATGGCTACACCTTC
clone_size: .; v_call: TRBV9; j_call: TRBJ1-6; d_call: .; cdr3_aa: CASSVDPSSYNSPLHF; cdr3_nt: TGTGCCAGCAGCGTAGATCCGAGCTCCTATAATTCACCCCTCCACTTT
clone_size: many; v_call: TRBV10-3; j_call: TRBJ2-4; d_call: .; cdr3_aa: CAISPRGTRGKNIQYF; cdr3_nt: TGTGCCATCAGCCCCAGGGGCACTCGGGGCAAAAACATTCAGTACTTC
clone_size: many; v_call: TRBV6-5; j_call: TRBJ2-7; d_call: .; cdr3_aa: CASSYLQGSPYEQYF; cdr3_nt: TGTGCCAGCAGTTACTTACAGGGCTCCCCCTACGAGCAGTACTTC
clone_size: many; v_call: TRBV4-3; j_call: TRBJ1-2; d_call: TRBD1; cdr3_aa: CASSQDVGSGGYGYTF; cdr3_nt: TGCGCCAGCAGCCAAGATGTCGGGTCAGGGGGCTATGGCTACACCTTC
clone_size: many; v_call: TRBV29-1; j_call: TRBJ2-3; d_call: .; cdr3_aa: CSVDGGNTDTQYF; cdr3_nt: TGCAGCGTTGATGGCGGAAACACAGATACGCAGTATTTT
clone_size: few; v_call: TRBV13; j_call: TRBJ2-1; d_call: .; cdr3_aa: CASASNSAWNEQFF; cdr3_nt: TGTGCCAGCGCAAGCAACAGTGCTTGGAATGAGCAGTTCTTC
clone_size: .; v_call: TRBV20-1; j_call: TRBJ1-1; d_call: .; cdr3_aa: CSANAGSTEAFF; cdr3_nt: TGCAGTGCTAACGCAGGGAGCACTGAAGCTTTCTTT
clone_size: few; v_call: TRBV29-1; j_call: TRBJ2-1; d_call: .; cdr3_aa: CSVLPGLFYNEQFF; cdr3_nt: TGCAGCGTCCTCCCGGGACTCTTCTACAATGAGCAGTTCTTC
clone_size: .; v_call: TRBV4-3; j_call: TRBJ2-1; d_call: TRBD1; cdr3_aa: CASSQDTEGGEQFF; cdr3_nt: TGCGCCAGCAGCCAAGATACGGAAGGGGGCGAGCAGTTCTTC
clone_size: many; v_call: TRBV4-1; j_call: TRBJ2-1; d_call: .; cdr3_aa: CASSQDYWTGTFRKASYNEQFF; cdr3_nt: TGCGCCAGCAGCCAGGACTATTGGACCGGGACTTTTCGGAAGGCCTCCTACAATGAGCAGTTCTTC
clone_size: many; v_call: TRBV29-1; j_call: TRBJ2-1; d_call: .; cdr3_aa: CSVETSYEQFF; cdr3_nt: TGCAGCGTTGAGACTAGTTATGAGCAGTTCTTC
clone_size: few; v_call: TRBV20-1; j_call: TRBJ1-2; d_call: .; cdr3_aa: CSAHPRVGGYGYTF; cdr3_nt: TGCAGTGCTCATCCGAGGGTGGGGGGTTATGGCTACACCTTC
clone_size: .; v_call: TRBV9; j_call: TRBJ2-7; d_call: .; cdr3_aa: CASSVEGGEQYF; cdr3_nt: TGTGCCAGCAGCGTAGAGGGGGGCGAGCAGTACTTC
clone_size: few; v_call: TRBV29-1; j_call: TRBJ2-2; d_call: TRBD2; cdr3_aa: CSVGLAGGLAGELFF; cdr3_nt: TGCAGCGTGGGACTAGCGGGAGGATTAGCCGGGGAGCTGTTTTTT
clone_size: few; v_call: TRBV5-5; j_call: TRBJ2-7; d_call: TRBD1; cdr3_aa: CASRTSGTGAYEQYF; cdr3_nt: TGTGCCAGCAGGACCTCAGGGACAGGGGCCTACGAGCAGTACTTC
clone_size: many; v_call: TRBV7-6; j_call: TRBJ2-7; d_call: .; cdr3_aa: CASSLGSNAEQYF; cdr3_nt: TGTGCCAGCAGCTTAGGGTCTAATGCCGAGCAGTACTTC
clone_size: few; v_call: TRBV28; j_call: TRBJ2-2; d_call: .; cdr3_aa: CASILGGGLTGELFF; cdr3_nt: TGTGCCAGCATCTTGGGTGGGGGTTTGACCGGGGAGCTGTTTTTT
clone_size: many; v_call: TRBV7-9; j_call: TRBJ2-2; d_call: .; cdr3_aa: CASSLPPGELFF; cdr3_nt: TGTGCCAGCAGCTTACCCCCCGGGGAGCTGTTTTTT
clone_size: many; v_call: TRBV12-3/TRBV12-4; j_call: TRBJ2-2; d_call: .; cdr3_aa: CASSTLMNTGELFF; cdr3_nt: TGTGCCAGCAGTACCCTTATGAACACCGGGGAGCTGTTTTTT
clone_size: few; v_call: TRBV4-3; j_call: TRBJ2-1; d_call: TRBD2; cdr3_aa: CASSHDPEAGVYNEQFF; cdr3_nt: TGCGCCAGCAGCCACGACCCGGAGGCGGGGGTTTACAATGAGCAGTTCTTC